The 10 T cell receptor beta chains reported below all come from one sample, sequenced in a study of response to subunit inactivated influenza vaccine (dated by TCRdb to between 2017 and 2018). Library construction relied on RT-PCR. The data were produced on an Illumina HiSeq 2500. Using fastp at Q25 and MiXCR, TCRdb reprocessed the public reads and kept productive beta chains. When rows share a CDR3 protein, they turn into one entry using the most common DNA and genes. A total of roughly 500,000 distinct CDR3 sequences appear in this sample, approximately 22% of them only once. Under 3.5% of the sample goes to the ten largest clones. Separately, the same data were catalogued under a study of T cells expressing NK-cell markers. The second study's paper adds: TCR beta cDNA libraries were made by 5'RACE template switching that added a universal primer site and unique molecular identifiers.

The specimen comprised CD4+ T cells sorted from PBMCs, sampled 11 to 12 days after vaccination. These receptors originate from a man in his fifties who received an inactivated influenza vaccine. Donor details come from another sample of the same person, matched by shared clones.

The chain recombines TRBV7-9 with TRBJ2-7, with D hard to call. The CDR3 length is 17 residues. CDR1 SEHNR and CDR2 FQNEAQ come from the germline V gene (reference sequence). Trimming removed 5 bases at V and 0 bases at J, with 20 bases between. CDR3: CASSAPPSGLASYEQYF. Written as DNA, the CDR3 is TGTGCCAGCAGCGCACCCCCAAGTGGCCTCGCCTCCTACGAGCAGTACTTC.

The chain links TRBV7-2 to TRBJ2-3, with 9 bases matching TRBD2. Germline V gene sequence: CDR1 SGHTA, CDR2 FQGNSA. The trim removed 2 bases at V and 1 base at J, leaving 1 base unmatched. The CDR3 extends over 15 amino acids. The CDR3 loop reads CASSLQRGGTDTQYF. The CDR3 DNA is TGTGCCAGCAGCTTACAGCGGGGGGGCACAGATACGCAGTATTTT.

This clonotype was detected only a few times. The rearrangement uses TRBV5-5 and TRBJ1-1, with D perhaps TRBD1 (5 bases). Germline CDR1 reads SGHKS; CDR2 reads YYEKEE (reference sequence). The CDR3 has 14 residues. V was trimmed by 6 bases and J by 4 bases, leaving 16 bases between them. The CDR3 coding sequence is TGTGCCAGCACTTTGTCGGGGGGGAGCACTGAAGCTTTCTTT. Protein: CASTLSGGSTEAFF.

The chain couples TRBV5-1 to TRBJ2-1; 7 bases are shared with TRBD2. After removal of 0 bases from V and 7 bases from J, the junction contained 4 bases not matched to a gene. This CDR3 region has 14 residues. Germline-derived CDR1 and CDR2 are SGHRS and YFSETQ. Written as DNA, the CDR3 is TGCGCCAGCAGCTTGGTGGGTAGCGGGAATGAGCAGTTCTTC. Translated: CASSLVGSGNEQFF.

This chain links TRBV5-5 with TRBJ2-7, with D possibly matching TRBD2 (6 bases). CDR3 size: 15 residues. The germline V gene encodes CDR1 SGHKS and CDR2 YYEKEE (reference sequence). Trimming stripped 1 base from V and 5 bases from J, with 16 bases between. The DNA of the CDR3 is TGTGCCAGCAGCTTGTCCCGGGGACTTTATCACGAGCAGTACTTC. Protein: CASSLSRGLYHEQYF.

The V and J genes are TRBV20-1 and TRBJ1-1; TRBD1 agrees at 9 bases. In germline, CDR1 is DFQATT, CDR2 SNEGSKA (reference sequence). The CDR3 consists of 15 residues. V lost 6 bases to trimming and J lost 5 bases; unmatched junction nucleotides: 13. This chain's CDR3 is CSAPKQGAMATEAFF. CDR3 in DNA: TGCAGTGCCCCGAAACAGGGGGCGATGGCGACTGAAGCTTTCTTT.

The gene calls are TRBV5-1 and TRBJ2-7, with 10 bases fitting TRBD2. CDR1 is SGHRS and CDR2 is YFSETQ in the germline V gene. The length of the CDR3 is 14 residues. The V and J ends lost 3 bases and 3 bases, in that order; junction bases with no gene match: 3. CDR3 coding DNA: TGCGCCAGCAGCTGGAGCGGGAGGGACTACGAGCAGTACTTC. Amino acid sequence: CASSWSGRDYEQYF.

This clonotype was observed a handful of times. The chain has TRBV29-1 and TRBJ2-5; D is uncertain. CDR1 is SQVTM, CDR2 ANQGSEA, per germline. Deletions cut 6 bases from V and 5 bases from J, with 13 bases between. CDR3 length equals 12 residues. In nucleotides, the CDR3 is TGCAGCGTGGGGAACAATGGGGAGACCCAGTACTTC. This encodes CSVGNNGETQYF.

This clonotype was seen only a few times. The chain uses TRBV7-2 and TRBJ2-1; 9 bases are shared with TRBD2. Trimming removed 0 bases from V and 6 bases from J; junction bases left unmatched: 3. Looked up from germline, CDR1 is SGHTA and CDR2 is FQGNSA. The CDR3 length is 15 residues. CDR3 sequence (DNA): TGTGCCAGCAGCTTAGCGGTAGCGGGGGTCAATGAGCAGTTCTTC. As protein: CASSLAVAGVNEQFF. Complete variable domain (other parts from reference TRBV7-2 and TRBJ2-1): GAGVSQSPSNKVTEKGKDVELRCDPISGHTALYWYRQSLGQGLEFLIYFQGNSAPDKSGLPSDRFSAERTGGSVSTLTIQRTQQEDSAVYLCASSLAVAGVNEQFFGPGTRLTVL.

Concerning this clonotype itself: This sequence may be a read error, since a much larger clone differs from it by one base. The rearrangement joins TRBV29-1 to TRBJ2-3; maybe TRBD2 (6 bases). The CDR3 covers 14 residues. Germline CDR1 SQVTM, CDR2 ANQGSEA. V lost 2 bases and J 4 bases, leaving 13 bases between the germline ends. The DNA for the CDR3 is TGCAGCGTTGAAAAGCGGCGGGGCTCAGATACGCAGTATTTT. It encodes CSVEKRRGSDTQYF.